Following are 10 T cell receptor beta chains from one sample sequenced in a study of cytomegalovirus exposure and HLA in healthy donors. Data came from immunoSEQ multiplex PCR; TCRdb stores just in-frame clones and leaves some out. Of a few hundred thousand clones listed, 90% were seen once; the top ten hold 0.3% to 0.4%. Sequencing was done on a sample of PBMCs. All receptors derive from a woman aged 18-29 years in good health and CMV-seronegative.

CDR3 loop: CAWSVWQPNTEAFF. The CDR3, as DNA: TGTGCCTGGAGTGTATGGCAACCGAACACTGAAGCTTTCTTT. The chain joins TRBV30 to TRBJ1-1; D gene unclear. The germline V gene has CDR1 GTSNPN and CDR2 SVGIG (reference sequence). The CDR3 is 14 amino acids. Deletions cut 0 bases from V and 1 base from J, with 9 bases between.

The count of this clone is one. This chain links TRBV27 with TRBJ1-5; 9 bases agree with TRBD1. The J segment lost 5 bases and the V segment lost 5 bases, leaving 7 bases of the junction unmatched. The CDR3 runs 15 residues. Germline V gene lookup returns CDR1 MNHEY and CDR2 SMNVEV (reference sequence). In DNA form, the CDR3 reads TGTGCCAGCAGTCTTGAGGGACAGGGCTATCAGCCCCAGCATTTT. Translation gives CASSLEGQGYQPQHF.

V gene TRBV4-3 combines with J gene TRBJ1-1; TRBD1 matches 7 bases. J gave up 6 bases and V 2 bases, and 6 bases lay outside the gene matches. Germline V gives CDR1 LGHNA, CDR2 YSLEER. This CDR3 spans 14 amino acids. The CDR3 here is CASSQKQGFSEAFF. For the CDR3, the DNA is TGCGCCAGCAGCCAAAAACAGGGGTTCTCTGAAGCTTTCTTT.

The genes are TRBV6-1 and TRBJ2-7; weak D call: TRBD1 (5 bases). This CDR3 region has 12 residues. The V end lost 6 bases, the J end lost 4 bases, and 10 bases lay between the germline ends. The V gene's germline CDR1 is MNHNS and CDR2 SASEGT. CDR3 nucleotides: TGTGCCAGCAGCGACCAGGGTTACGAGCAGTACGTC. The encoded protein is CASSDQGYEQYV.

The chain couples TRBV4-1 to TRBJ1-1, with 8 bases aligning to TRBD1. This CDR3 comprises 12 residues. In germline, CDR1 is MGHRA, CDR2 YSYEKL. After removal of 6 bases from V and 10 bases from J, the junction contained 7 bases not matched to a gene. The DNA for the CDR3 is TGCGCCAGCAGTCGAATTACAGGGGGAGCTTTCTTT. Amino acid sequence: CASSRITGGAFF.

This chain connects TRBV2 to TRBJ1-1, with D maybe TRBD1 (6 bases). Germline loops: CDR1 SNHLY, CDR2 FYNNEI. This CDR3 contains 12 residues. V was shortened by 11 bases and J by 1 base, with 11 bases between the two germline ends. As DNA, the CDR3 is TGTGCCGAGGACAGTGAGAACACTGAAGCTTTCTTT. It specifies CAEDSENTEAFF. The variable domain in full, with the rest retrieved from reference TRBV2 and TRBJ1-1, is EPEVTQTPSHQVTQMGQEVILRCVPISNHLYFYWYRQILGQKVEFLVSFYNNEISEKSEIFDDQFSVERPDGSNFTLKIRSTKLEDSAMYFCAEDSENTEAFFGQGTRLTVV.

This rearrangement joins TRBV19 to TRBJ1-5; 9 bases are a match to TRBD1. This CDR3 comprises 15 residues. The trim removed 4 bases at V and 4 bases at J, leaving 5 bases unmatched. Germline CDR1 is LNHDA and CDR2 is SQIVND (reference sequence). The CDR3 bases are TGTGCCAGTAGTACGAACGGACAGGGGAATCAGCCCCAGCATTTT. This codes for CASSTNGQGNQPQHF.

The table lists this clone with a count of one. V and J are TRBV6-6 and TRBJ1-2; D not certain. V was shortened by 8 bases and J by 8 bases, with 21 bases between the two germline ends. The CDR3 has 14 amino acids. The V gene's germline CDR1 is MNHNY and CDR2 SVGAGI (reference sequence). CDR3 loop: CASYTLGRGKGYTF. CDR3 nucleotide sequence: TGTGCCAGCTATACCCTGGGCCGGGGAAAAGGCTACACCTTC.

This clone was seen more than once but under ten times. CDR3 DNA sequence: TGTGCCAGCAGTGATCAATTTAGGAGCGGCCACGAGCAGTACGTC. Translated: CASSDQFRSGHEQYV. The rearrangement joins TRBV2 to TRBJ2-7; possible D gene TRBD2, 5 bases. The CDR3 covers 15 residues. Germline V gives CDR1 SNHLY, CDR2 FYNNEI. V gave up 3 bases and J gave up 5 bases, with 17 bases separating them.

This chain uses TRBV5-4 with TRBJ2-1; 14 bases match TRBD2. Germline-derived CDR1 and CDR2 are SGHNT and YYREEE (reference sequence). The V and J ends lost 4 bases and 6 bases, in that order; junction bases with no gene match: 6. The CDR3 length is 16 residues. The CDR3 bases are TGTGCCAGCAGCCGACTAGCGGGGGGGCCGGGCAATGAGCAGTTCTTC. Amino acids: CASSRLAGGPGNEQFF.